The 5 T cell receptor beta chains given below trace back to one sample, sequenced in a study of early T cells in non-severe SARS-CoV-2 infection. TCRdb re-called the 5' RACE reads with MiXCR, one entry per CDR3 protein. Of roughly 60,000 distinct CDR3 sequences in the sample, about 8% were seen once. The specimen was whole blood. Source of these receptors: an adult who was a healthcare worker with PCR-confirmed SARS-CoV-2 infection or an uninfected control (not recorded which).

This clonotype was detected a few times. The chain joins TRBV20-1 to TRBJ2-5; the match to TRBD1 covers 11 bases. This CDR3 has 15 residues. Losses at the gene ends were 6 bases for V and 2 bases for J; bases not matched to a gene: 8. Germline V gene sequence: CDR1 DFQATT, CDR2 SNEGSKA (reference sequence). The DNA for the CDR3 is TGCAGTGCCCCTCCCGGGACAGGGGGACAAGAGACCCAGTACTTC. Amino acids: CSAPPGTGGQETQYF.

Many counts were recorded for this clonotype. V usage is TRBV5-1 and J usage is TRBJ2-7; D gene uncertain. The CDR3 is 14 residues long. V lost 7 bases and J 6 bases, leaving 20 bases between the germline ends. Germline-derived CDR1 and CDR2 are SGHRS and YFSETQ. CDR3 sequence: CASSPAAILVEQYF. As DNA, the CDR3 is TGCGCCAGCTCTCCGGCCGCCATCCTCGTCGAGCAGTACTTC.

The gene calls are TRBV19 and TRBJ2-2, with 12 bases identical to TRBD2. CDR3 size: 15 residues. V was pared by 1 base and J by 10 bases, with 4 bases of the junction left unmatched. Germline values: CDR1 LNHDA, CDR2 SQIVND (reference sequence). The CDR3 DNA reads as TGTGCCAGTAGTATAGGGGGACTAGCGGGCGTGGAGCTGTTTTTT. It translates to CASSIGGLAGVELFF.

The CDR3 DNA reads TGTGCCAGCAGCTTAGAAGGAGGGCTAGCGGGGCTCACAGATACGCAGTATTTT. Its translation: CASSLEGGLAGLTDTQYF. The chain recombines TRBV11-3 with TRBJ2-3; TRBD2 agrees at 9 bases. In germline, CDR1 is SGHNT, CDR2 YENEEA. This CDR3 has 18 amino acids. After removal of 0 bases from V and 2 bases from J, the junction contained 9 bases not matched to a gene.

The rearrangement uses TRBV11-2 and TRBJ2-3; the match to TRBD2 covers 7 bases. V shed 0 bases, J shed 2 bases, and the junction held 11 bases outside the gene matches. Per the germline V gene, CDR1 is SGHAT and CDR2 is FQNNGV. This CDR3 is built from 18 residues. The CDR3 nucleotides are TGTGCCAGCAGCTTAGATGGATACGCGGGAGAGAACACAGATACGCAGTATTTT. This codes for CASSLDGYAGENTDTQYF.